The T cell receptor beta chain described here comes from a study of blood T cells in healthy people across ages. With a J-beta primer mix and a sample-barcoded 5' primer, a second PCR ran 7 to 11 cycles. TCRdb re-called the 5' RACE reads through MiXCR, storing one row per CDR3 protein. There are around 1.5 million distinct CDR3 sequences in the sample; roughly 45% occur only once, and roughly 8.2% lies in the top ten. The CDR3 is 13 residues long. Germline CDR1 is DFQATT and CDR2 is SNEGSKA (reference sequence). This chain joins TRBV20-1 and TRBJ2-4; D is ambiguous. The end of the DNA is better explained by TRBJ2-7, so the J call may be wrong. This receptor was identified in a woman between 18 and 29 years old in good health. Sequenced: blood. The CDR3 region is CSARESVTYEQYF. The CDR3 DNA follows: TGCAGTGCTAGAGAGTCGGTTACCTACGAGCAGTACTTC.